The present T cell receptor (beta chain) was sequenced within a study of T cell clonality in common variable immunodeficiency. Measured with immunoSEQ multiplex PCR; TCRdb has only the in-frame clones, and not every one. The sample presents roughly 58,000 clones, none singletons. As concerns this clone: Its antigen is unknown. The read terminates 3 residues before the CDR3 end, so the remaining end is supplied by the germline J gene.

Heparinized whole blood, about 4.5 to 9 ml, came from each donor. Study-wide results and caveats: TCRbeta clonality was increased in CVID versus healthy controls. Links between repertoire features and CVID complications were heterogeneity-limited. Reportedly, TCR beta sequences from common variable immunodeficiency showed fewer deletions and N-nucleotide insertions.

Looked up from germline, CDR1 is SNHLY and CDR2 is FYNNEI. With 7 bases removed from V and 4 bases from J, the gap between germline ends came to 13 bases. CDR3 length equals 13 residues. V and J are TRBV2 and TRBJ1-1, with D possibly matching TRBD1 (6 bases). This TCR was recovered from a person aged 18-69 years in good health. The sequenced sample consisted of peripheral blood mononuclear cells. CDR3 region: CASKKGESTEAFF. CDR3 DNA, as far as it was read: TGTGCCAGCAAAAAGGGGGAGAGCACTGAA.